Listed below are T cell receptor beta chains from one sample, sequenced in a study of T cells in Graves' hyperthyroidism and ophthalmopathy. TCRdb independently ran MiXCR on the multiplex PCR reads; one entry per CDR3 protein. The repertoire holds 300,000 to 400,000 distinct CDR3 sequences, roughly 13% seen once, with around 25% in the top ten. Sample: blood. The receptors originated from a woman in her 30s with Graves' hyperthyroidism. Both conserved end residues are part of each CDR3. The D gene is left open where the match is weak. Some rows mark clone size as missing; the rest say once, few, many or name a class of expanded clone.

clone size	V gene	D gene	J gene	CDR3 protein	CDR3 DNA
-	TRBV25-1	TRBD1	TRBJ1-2	CASSGVNRGGGYTF	TGTGCCAGCAGTGGGGTAAACAGGGGTGGTGGCTACACCTTC
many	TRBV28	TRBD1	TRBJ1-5	CASSSGTGGDQPQHF	TGTGCCAGCTCATCCGGGACAGGGGGGGATCAGCCCCAGCATTTT
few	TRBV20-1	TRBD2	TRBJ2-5	CSAPGTRRETQYF	TGCAGTGCACCTGGGACTAGGAGAGAGACCCAGTACTTC
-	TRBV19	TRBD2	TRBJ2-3	CASSLAGGLAGDRGGDTQYF	TGTGCCAGTTCCCTAGCGGGGGGACTAGCGGGAGATCGGGGAGGAGATACGCAGTATTTT
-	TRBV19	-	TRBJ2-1	CASEKGGRHNEQFF	TGTGCCAGCGAAAAAGGGGGGAGACACAATGAGCAGTTCTTC
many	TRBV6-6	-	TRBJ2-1	CASSYKENEQFF	TGTGCCAGCAGTTACAAGGAAAATGAGCAGTTCTTC
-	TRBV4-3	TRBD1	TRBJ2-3	CASSQETGAGDTQYF	TGCGCCAGCAGCCAAGAGACAGGGGCGGGGGATACGCAGTATTTT
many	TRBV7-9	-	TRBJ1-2	CASSTQGLLLNYGYTF	TGTGCCAGCAGTACTCAGGGGCTGCTCCTTAACTATGGCTACACCTTC
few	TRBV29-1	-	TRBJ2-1	CSVAGYTLYNEQFF	TGCAGCGTCGCAGGGTATACCTTGTACAATGAGCAGTTCTTC
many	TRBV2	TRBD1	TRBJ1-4	CASSVRTGGGEKLFF	TGTGCCAGCAGCGTAAGGACAGGGGGAGGCGAAAAACTGTTTTTT
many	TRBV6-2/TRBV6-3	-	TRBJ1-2	CASSYLQGIDGYTF	TGTGCCAGCAGTTACCTACAGGGTATAGATGGCTACACCTTC
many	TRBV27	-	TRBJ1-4	CASSLFSLGEKLFF	TGTGCCAGCAGTTTATTTTCCTTAGGGGAAAAACTGTTTTTT
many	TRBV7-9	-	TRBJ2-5	CASSLAAPMGETQYF	TGTGCCAGCAGCTTAGCGGCCCCGATGGGGGAGACCCAGTACTTC
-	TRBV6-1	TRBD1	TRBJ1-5	CASRTGSGNQPQHF	TGTGCCAGCAGGACAGGGTCTGGCAATCAGCCCCAGCATTTT
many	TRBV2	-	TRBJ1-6	CASKVGTSNSPLHF	TGTGCCAGCAAGGTTGGGACGTCTAATTCACCCCTCCACTTT
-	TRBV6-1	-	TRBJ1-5	CASSENVRGQPQHF	TGTGCCAGCAGTGAAAACGTTCGGGGTCAGCCCCAGCATTTT
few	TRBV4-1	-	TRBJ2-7	CASSQEGALLVPEQYF	TGCGCCAGCAGCCAAGAGGGGGCCTTACTAGTGCCCGAGCAGTACTTC
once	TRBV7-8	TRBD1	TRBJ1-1	CASSLPGQGEAFF	TGTGCCAGCAGCTTACCGGGACAGGGTGAAGCTTTCTTT
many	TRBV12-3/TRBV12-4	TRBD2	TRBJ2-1	CASSRAPSGVYNEQFF	TGTGCCAGCAGCAGAGCCCCTAGCGGTGTCTACAATGAGCAGTTCTTC
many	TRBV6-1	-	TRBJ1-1	CASSPQPEGVIAEAFF	TGTGCCAGCAGTCCACAACCCGAAGGGGTTATCGCTGAAGCTTTCTTT
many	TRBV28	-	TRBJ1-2	CASIPGFKNSGYTF	TGTGCCAGCATCCCCGGGTTTAAAAATTCGGGCTACACCTTC
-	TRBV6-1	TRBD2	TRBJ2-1	CASSPLGGRYEQFF	TGTGCCAGCAGTCCCTTAGGCGGGAGGTATGAGCAGTTCTTC
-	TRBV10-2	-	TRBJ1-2	CASARTDGYGYTF	TGCGCCAGCGCTCGAACGGACGGCTATGGCTACACCTTC
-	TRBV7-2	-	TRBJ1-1	CASSLTGITEAFF	TGTGCCAGCAGCTTAACAGGAATCACTGAAGCTTTCTTT
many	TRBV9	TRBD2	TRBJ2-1	CASSVSGRLDEQFF	TGTGCCAGCAGCGTAAGCGGGAGGTTGGATGAGCAGTTCTTC
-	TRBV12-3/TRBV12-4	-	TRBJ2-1	CASSLFETPSDEQFF	TGTGCCAGCAGTTTATTTGAGACCCCCAGCGATGAGCAGTTCTTC
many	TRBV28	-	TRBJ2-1	CASSVSQRGPFF	TGTGCCAGCAGTGTCAGCCAAAGAGGGCCGTTCTTC
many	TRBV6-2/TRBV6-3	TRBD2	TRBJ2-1	CASSYSTSGRFNNEQFF	TGTGCCAGCAGTTACTCGACTAGCGGGAGGTTCAACAATGAGCAGTTCTTC
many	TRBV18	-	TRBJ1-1	CASSPFGQLNTEAFF	TGTGCCAGCTCACCTTTCGGGCAGTTGAACACTGAAGCTTTCTTT
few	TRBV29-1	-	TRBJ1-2	CSVGGGIATNYGYTF	TGCAGCGTTGGGGGGGGCATAGCTACTAACTATGGCTACACCTTC
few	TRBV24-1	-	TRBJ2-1	CATSDRSGTNIREQSF	TGTGCCACCAGTGATCGCTCCGGGACCAACATTCGGGAGCAGTCCTTC
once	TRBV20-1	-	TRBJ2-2	CSARDLGRELFF	TGCAGTGCCAGAGACTTAGGGCGGGAGCTGTTTTTT
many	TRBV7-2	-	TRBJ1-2	CASSLVLGPESYGYTF	TGTGCCAGCAGCTTAGTGCTGGGACCGGAGTCCTATGGCTACACCTTC
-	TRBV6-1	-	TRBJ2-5	CASSFPSGIKETQYF	TGTGCCAGCAGTTTCCCCAGTGGGATCAAAGAGACCCAGTACTTC
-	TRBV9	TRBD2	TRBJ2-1	CASSENSGIGNEQFF	TGTGCCAGCAGCGAAAATAGCGGGATTGGGAATGAGCAGTTCTTC
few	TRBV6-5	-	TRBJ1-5	CASSLPDSNQPQHF	TGTGCCAGCAGTCTACCTGATAGCAATCAGCCCCAGCATTTT
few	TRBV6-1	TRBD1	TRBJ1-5	CASRLDRGSQPQHF	TGTGCCAGCAGATTGGACAGGGGGTCACAGCCCCAGCATTTT